Listed here is a single TCR beta chain. This sample stems from a study of blood T cell repertoires in COVID-19. Study background: Collection of acute and convalescent COVID-19 samples took place in the United States, Italy and Spain.

Authors' processing steps: Amplifying reference gene primers gave estimates of nucleated cell counts. Produced via immunoSEQ multiplex PCR; TCRdb's table is partial and in-frame only. The V and J calls and the clone size are those of that table, but D and trimming were determined from the DNA. The sample consists of just under 40,000 clones, 94% of them appearing once. The material sequenced was peripheral blood. The receptor was derived from a human donor with active COVID-19. The donor label of this sample is uncertain.

CDR3 nucleotides: TGTGCCAGTAGTATGCCCAGCGGGAGACCCACCGGGGAGCTGTTTTTT. Protein sequence: CASSMPSGRPTGELFF. The chain carries TRBV19 and TRBJ2-2, with TRBD2 matching 8 bases. V shed 3 bases, J shed 4 bases, and the junction held 7 bases outside the gene matches. The CDR3 totals 16 residues. Germline assignment: CDR1 LNHDA and CDR2 SQIVND (reference sequence).